These 10 T cell receptor beta chains originate from one sample sequenced in a study of CD4+ T cells in melanoma. Profiling relied on immunoSEQ multiplex PCR, and the TCRdb table lists in-frame clones only, not all of them. The repertoire has 200 or so clones, 74% of them found once; the top ten carry roughly 29%. Material: cells sorted by PD-1 expression. These receptors all stem from a human donor with melanoma.

This clone showed up just a few times. The chain combines TRBV10-3 with TRBJ1-1; D ambiguous. Germline CDR1 ENHRY, CDR2 SYGVKD. The CDR3 runs to 15 residues. The V end lost 0 bases, the J end lost 0 bases, and 8 bases lay between the germline ends. The CDR3 region is CAISESGSMNTEAFF. CDR3 bases: TGTGCCATCAGTGAGTCGGGCAGCATGAACACTGAAGCTTTCTTT.

The chain has TRBV6-6 and TRBJ1-5; D is perhaps TRBD1 (6 bases). The CDR3 contains 15 residues. Trimming stripped 4 bases from V and 4 bases from J, with 14 bases between. CDR1 and CDR2 (germline): MNHNY, SVGAGI (reference sequence). CDR3 region: CASSFTGTQNQPQHF. The CDR3, as DNA: TGTGCCAGCAGTTTCACCGGGACACAAAATCAGCCCCAGCATTTT.

The chain has TRBV27 and TRBJ2-7; TRBD2 agrees at 10 bases. The V segment lost 5 bases and the J segment 2 bases; nucleotides outside the gene matches: 6. The germline gives CDR1 MNHEY, CDR2 SMNVEV (reference sequence). This CDR3 contains 15 residues. The CDR3 coding sequence is TGTGCCAGCAGTCCTGATAGCGGGGGGACCTACGAGCAGTACTTC. This codes for CASSPDSGGTYEQYF.

The CDR3 here is CASSLGLGETQYF. CDR3 nucleotide sequence: TGTGCCAGCAGCTTAGGGTTGGGGGAGACCCAGTACTTC. The chain joins TRBV7-7 to TRBJ2-5; D remains unclear. Germline loops: CDR1 SSHAT, CDR2 FNYEAQ (reference sequence). Trimming removed 1 base from V and 5 bases from J, with 8 bases in between. The CDR3 consists of 13 residues.

The chain employs TRBV28 and TRBJ2-4, with no clear D. The CDR3 is made up of 15 amino acids. The V gene lost 6 bases and the J gene lost 0 bases, with 12 bases spanning the gap. Per the germline V gene, CDR1 is MDHEN and CDR2 is SYDVKM. The CDR3 DNA reads as TGTGCCAGCAGCTCACAGTGGCTAGCCAAAAACATTCAGTACTTC. Protein: CASSSQWLAKNIQYF.

V is TRBV6-5 and J is TRBJ2-5, with D hard to call. V lost 6 bases to trimming and J lost 0 bases, with 5 bases between them. Germline V CDR1 and CDR2: MNHEY, SVGAGI. The CDR3 totals 12 residues. CDR3 in DNA: TGTGCCAGCAGCTCGTACCAAGAGACCCAGTACTTC. Translating gives CASSSYQETQYF.

The gene calls are TRBV5-6 and TRBJ1-6; the match to TRBD1 covers 9 bases. The CDR3 runs to 15 residues. The trim removed 3 bases at V and 9 bases at J, leaving 7 bases unmatched. The germline CDR1 and CDR2 sequences are SGHDT and YYEEEE. CDR3 in DNA: TGTGCCAGCAGCTCGAGGACAGGGGAACGTTCACCCCTCCACTTT. Translated, it gives CASSSRTGERSPLHF.

This clone was found a few times. This chain connects TRBV19 to TRBJ2-7, with D perhaps matching TRBD2 (5 bases). The CDR3 extends over 13 amino acids. The V and J ends lost 5 bases and 6 bases respectively, with 14 bases between them. Germline-derived CDR1 and CDR2 are LNHDA and SQIVND (reference sequence). CDR3 sequence (DNA): TGTGCCAGTAGTCCCGAGACCCGGGGCGAGCAGTACTTC. This sequence encodes CASSPETRGEQYF.

The V call is TRBV18, the J call TRBJ2-5; D remains unclear. The end of the DNA is better explained by TRBJ2-7, so the J call may be wrong. The CDR3 is made up of 15 amino acids. The germline CDR1 and CDR2 sequences are KGHSH and LQKENI. CDR3 coding DNA: TGTGCCAGCTCACCACCGAGTAGGGAAGCCTACGAGCAGTACTTC. Protein: CASSPPSREAYEQYF.

In this sample, this clone turned up a few times. V and J are TRBV10-3 and TRBJ1-6; 7 bases are shared with TRBD1. This CDR3 is 14 amino acids long. In germline, CDR1 is ENHRY, CDR2 SYGVKD. J was trimmed by 7 bases and V by 3 bases; bases with no gene match: 3. CDR3 DNA sequence: TGTGCCATCAGTGACGGACAGGCAAATTCACCCCTCCACTTT. The encoded protein is CAISDGQANSPLHF.